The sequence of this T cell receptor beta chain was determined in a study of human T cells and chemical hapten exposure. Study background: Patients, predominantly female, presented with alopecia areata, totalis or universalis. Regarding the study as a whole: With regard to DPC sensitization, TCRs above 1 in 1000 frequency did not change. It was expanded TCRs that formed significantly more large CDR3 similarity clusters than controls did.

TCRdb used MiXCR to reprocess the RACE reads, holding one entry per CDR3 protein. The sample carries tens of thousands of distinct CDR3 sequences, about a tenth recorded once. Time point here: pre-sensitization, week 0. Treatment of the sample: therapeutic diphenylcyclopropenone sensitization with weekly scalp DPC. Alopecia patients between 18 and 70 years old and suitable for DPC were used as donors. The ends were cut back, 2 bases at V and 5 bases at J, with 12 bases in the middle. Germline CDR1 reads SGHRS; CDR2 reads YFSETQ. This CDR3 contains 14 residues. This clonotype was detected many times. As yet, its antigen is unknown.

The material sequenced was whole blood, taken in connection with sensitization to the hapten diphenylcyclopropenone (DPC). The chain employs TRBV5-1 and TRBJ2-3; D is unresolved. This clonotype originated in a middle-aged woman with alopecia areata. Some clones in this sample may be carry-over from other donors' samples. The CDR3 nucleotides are TGCGCCAGCAGCTTTAGCTCCCTTGGAGATACGCAGTATTTT. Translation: CASSFSSLGDTQYF.